This T cell receptor beta chain comes out of a study of blood T cell repertoires in COVID-19. Assay: immunoSEQ multiplex PCR; the TCRdb copy retains only in-frame clones and omits some. The sample has about 430,000 clones; about 90% are singletons. The CDR3 has 15 amino acids. Germline V gene data show CDR1 as SGHNT and CDR2 as YYREEE (reference sequence). Germline trimming cut 3 bases from V and 0 bases from J; bases unmatched to any gene: 5. The V call is TRBV5-4, the J call TRBJ2-7, with TRBD1 identical over 8 bases. This receptor was taken from a man aged 18 to 29 with COVID-19, enrolled during active disease. Input material: peripheral blood. Written as DNA, the CDR3 is TGTGCCAGCAGCTCCACAGGGGGAGCCTCCTACGAGCAGTACTTC. Encoded protein: CASSSTGGASYEQYF.